This is a list of T cell receptor beta chains from one sample in a study of PD-1 blockade in mismatch repair-deficient tumors. Using immunoSEQ multiplex PCR, the repertoire was profiled, and TCRdb retains in-frame clones only, with some absent. Among about 38,000 clones listed, 70% to 80% were seen once. Sequencing was performed on peripheral blood, taken 4 weeks after starting pembrolizumab. These receptors were obtained from an adult with mismatch repair-deficient cancer. Both conserved end residues are part of each CDR3. D genes are given only for firm matches. Expanded clones get a size class; other rows say once, few or many, or leave the size out.

j_call	d_call	v_call	clone_size	cdr3_length	cdr3_nt	cdr3_aa
TRBJ1-3	NA	TRBV29-1	NA	11	TGCAGCGTTGCGAATGGAAACACCATATATTTT	CSVANGNTIYF
TRBJ1-3	NA	TRBV18	NA	16	TGTGCCAGCTCACCAGGCCTCTTGAGCTCTGGAAACACCATATATTTT	CASSPGLLSSGNTIYF
TRBJ1-1	NA	TRBV9	NA	17	TGTGCCAGCAGCCCCAGCAGTCGGATACTGGGGGGCACTGAAGCTTTCTTT	CASSPSSRILGGTEAFF
TRBJ2-7	NA	TRBV7-9	NA	16	TGTGCCAGCAGCTTAGGAGCCGCGAAGAGCTCCTACGAGCAGTACTTC	CASSLGAAKSSYEQYF
TRBJ2-2	TRBD2	TRBV6-6	NA	16	TGTGCCAGCAGCGGACTAGCGGGGCAGACGGGCGGGGAGCTGTTTTTT	CASSGLAGQTGGELFF
TRBJ1-5	NA	TRBV27	NA	13	TGTGCCAGCAGTTTAGTGATGGGGCGGCCCCAGCATTTT	CASSLVMGRPQHF
TRBJ2-5	NA	TRBV7-9	NA	13	TGTGCCAGCAGCCATGCCAAAAGAGAGACCCAGTACTTC	CASSHAKRETQYF
TRBJ2-1	NA	TRBV11-3	NA	13	TGTGCCAGCAGCACCAGGACAGACATAGAGCAGTTCTTC	CASSTRTDIEQFF
TRBJ2-3	TRBD2	TRBV2	NA	16	TGTGCCAGCAGTGAGATTTGGACTAGCGGGGCAGATACGCAGTATTTT	CASSEIWTSGADTQYF
TRBJ1-3	NA	TRBV5-1	NA	14	TGCGCCAGCAGCTTGGAGGGCTCTGGAAACACCATATATTTT	CASSLEGSGNTIYF
TRBJ1-1	TRBD1	TRBV4-1	NA	14	TGCGCCAGCAGCCGGACAGGAATGAACACTGAAGCTTTCTTT	CASSRTGMNTEAFF
TRBJ2-1	NA	TRBV11-2	NA	12	TGTGCCAGCAGCTTAGGAAGCGTAGGGCAGTTCTTC	CASSLGSVGQFF
TRBJ1-4	TRBD1	TRBV25-1	NA	15	TGTGCCAGCAGTGATCCCGGGACAGCAAACGAAAAACTGTTTTTT	CASSDPGTANEKLFF
TRBJ2-1	NA	TRBV5-1	NA	15	TGCGCCAGCAGCTCCGGACGTTCTAGGGACAATGAGCAGTTCTTC	CASSSGRSRDNEQFF
TRBJ2-5	NA	TRBV14	NA	14	TGTGCCAGCAGCCAAGATCTTGCTGGGGAGACCCAGTACTTC	CASSQDLAGETQYF
TRBJ2-3	NA	TRBV28	NA	16	TGTGCCAGCAGTTTAGAAGAGATAGGTTACACAGATACGCAGTATTTT	CASSLEEIGYTDTQYF
TRBJ2-7	NA	TRBV28	NA	16	TGTGCCAGCAGTACATATACGAGGGCCGTGGCCGACGAGCAGTACTTC	CASSTYTRAVADEQYF
TRBJ2-7	NA	TRBV30	NA	12	TGTGCCTGGAGTGTAGGGGGTTACGAGCAGTACTTC	CAWSVGGYEQYF
TRBJ2-3	NA	TRBV13	few	14	TGTGCCAGCAGCTTTGTAAGGAGCACAGATACGCAGTATTTT	CASSFVRSTDTQYF
TRBJ2-2	NA	TRBV30	NA	14	TGTGCCTGGAGTGCGATAAATGTGGGCGGGGAGCTGTTTTTT	CAWSAINVGGELFF
TRBJ2-5	NA	TRBV5-1	NA	13	TGCGCCAGCAGCTTGCTGGGACAAGAGACCCAGTACTTC	CASSLLGQETQYF
TRBJ2-7	TRBD2	TRBV4-3	NA	14	TGCGCCAGCAGCCCCGGACTAGATCCCTACGAGCAGTACTTC	CASSPGLDPYEQYF
TRBJ2-5	TRBD2	TRBV2	NA	15	TGTGCCAGCAGTAGTCTCGGGACTAGCCAAGAGACCCAGTACTTC	CASSSLGTSQETQYF
TRBJ1-1	NA	TRBV19	NA	13	TGTGCCAGTAAGCGGGCTCCGAACACTGAAGCTTTCTTT	CASKRAPNTEAFF
TRBJ2-2	NA	TRBV6-4	NA	8	TGTGCCGCAGGAGAGCTGTTTTTT	CAAGELFF
TRBJ2-1	TRBD2	TRBV6-6	NA	15	TGTGCCAGCCAACGAGCGGGAGGGCATTACAATGAGCAGTTCTTC	CASQRAGGHYNEQFF